This is a list of T cell receptor beta chains from one sample in a study of shared clonotypes between healthy human individuals. The table came from immunoSEQ multiplex PCR; TCRdb's copy has only in-frame clones and leaves some out. The sample holds 2 million to 3 million clones, more than 90% seen once. The sequenced sample was naive CD4+ T cells sorted from blood. The source is a young man in good health. Each CDR3 is given with its conserved first and last residue. D genes are given only for firm matches. Only some rows state a clone size, as once, few, many or a class for expanded clones.

CDR3 length: 16
V gene: TRBV7-8
J gene: TRBJ1-2
clone size: -
D gene: -
CDR3 DNA: TGTGCCAGCAGCTTAGCGCCCGGCAGCACTAACTATGGCTACACCTTC
CDR3 protein: CASSLAPGSTNYGYTF

CDR3 length: 13
V gene: TRBV14
J gene: TRBJ1-1
clone size: few
D gene: -
CDR3 DNA: TGTGCCAGCAGCCCCGGACCGAACACTGAAGCTTTCTTT
CDR3 protein: CASSPGPNTEAFF

CDR3 length: 13
V gene: TRBV6-5
J gene: TRBJ2-7
clone size: -
D gene: -
CDR3 DNA: TGTGCCAGCAGCATATCCAATAACTACGAGCAGTACTTC
CDR3 protein: CASSISNNYEQYF

CDR3 length: 14
V gene: TRBV5-1
J gene: TRBJ2-1
clone size: -
D gene: -
CDR3 DNA: TGCGCCAGCAGCTTGGTAGCGGCAGCCAATGAGCAGTTCTTC
CDR3 protein: CASSLVAAANEQFF

CDR3 length: 16
V gene: TRBV7-9
J gene: TRBJ2-5
clone size: -
D gene: TRBD2
CDR3 DNA: TGTGCCAGCAGCTTAGCCACTAGCGGGTCACAAGAGACCCAGTACTTC
CDR3 protein: CASSLATSGSQETQYF

CDR3 length: 15
V gene: TRBV2
J gene: TRBJ1-5
clone size: -
D gene: -
CDR3 DNA: TGTGCCAGCAGTGCGGCCTTAAAGGGCAATCAGCCCCAGCATTTT
CDR3 protein: CASSAALKGNQPQHF

CDR3 length: 17
V gene: TRBV27
J gene: TRBJ2-1
clone size: once
D gene: TRBD2
CDR3 DNA: TGTGCCAGCAGTCATAAATGGACTAGCGGGGGGGTCAATGAGCAGTTCTTC
CDR3 protein: CASSHKWTSGGVNEQFF

CDR3 length: 19
V gene: TRBV28
J gene: TRBJ1-3
clone size: -
D gene: -
CDR3 DNA: TGTGCCAGCCTCTTCTGCTTCTTAGGGAGCCGGGGGGGAGGAAACACCATATATTTT
CDR3 protein: CASLFCFLGSRGGGNTIYF

CDR3 length: 15
V gene: TRBV25-1
J gene: TRBJ1-3
clone size: -
D gene: TRBD1
CDR3 DNA: TGTGCCAGCAGTGGCCCACAGGGGACCGGAAACACCATATATTTT
CDR3 protein: CASSGPQGTGNTIYF

CDR3 length: 14
V gene: TRBV21-1
J gene: TRBJ2-7
clone size: -
D gene: -
CDR3 DNA: TGTGCCAGCAGCAACGGCCTCCGGCCCTACGAGCAGTACTTC
CDR3 protein: CASSNGLRPYEQYF

CDR3 length: 16
V gene: TRBV9
J gene: TRBJ1-2
clone size: once
D gene: -
CDR3 DNA: TGTGCCAGCAGCGTAGGGTCGGGGTTTGACAACTATGGCTACACCTTC
CDR3 protein: CASSVGSGFDNYGYTF

CDR3 length: 15
V gene: TRBV2
J gene: TRBJ2-2
clone size: -
D gene: -
CDR3 DNA: TGTGCCAGCACTAATTGGGGGGCGAACACCGGGGAGCTGTTTTTT
CDR3 protein: CASTNWGANTGELFF

CDR3 length: 18
V gene: TRBV19
J gene: TRBJ1-2
clone size: -
D gene: -
CDR3 DNA: TGTGCCAGTAGTATATCCGGGGCCACTCCCGTCGCTAACTATGGCTACACCTTC
CDR3 protein: CASSISGATPVANYGYTF

CDR3 length: 16
V gene: TRBV9
J gene: TRBJ2-3
clone size: -
D gene: -
CDR3 DNA: TGTGCCAGCAGCGTATACAGTACTCAAGGCACAGATACGCAGTATTTT
CDR3 protein: CASSVYSTQGTDTQYF

CDR3 length: 14
V gene: TRBV19
J gene: TRBJ2-3
clone size: -
D gene: -
CDR3 DNA: TGTGCCAGTAGCTCAGCGGTTATCACAGATACGCAGTATTTT
CDR3 protein: CASSSAVITDTQYF

CDR3 length: 16
V gene: TRBV15
J gene: TRBJ2-1
clone size: -
D gene: -
CDR3 DNA: TGTGCCACCAGCAGAGATTCCGGGGGGCAATACAATGAGCAGTTCTTC
CDR3 protein: CATSRDSGGQYNEQFF

CDR3 length: 16
V gene: TRBV9
J gene: TRBJ1-4
clone size: once
D gene: -
CDR3 DNA: TGTGCCAGCAGCCGGGGCGGGACAAAAGGCGATGAAAAACTGTTTTTT
CDR3 protein: CASSRGGTKGDEKLFF

CDR3 length: 19
V gene: TRBV4-1
J gene: TRBJ2-5
clone size: -
D gene: -
CDR3 DNA: TGCGCCAGCAGCCAAGAAGGGGTCGGGACCCTTGGAGCCCAAGAGACCCAGTACTTC
CDR3 protein: CASSQEGVGTLGAQETQYF

CDR3 length: 17
V gene: TRBV28
J gene: TRBJ1-3
clone size: -
D gene: -
CDR3 DNA: TGTGCCAGCAGTTTAACATCCGGGGTGGGATTGGGAAACACCATATATTTT
CDR3 protein: CASSLTSGVGLGNTIYF

CDR3 length: 14
V gene: TRBV9
J gene: TRBJ2-1
clone size: -
D gene: -
CDR3 DNA: TGTGCCAGCAGCGTTTGGGGGGCGGCGCATGAGCAGTTCTTC
CDR3 protein: CASSVWGAAHEQFF

CDR3 length: 17
V gene: TRBV19
J gene: TRBJ1-2
clone size: -
D gene: TRBD1
CDR3 DNA: TGTGCCAGTAGGGGCCCAGACAGGGTGAAAGGGGCGGCTGGCTACACCTTC
CDR3 protein: CASRGPDRVKGAAGYTF

CDR3 length: 14
V gene: TRBV6-5
J gene: TRBJ2-1
clone size: once
D gene: -
CDR3 DNA: TGTGCCAGCAGTTACCTCCGGGAGTACAATGAGCAGTTCTTC
CDR3 protein: CASSYLREYNEQFF

CDR3 length: 13
V gene: TRBV30
J gene: TRBJ2-5
clone size: -
D gene: -
CDR3 DNA: TGTGCCTGGGGGGTCGGGCATCAAGAGACCCAGTACTTC
CDR3 protein: CAWGVGHQETQYF

CDR3 length: 14
V gene: TRBV7-9
J gene: TRBJ1-4
clone size: -
D gene: -
CDR3 DNA: TGTGCCAGCAGCTTAGTTGGGGCTAATGAAAAACTGTTTTTT
CDR3 protein: CASSLVGANEKLFF

CDR3 length: 14
V gene: TRBV7-8
J gene: TRBJ1-3
clone size: -
D gene: -
CDR3 DNA: TGTGCCAGCAGCTTAGACCGATCAGGAAACACCATATATTTT
CDR3 protein: CASSLDRSGNTIYF

CDR3 length: 14
V gene: TRBV4-2
J gene: TRBJ2-3
clone size: -
D gene: -
CDR3 DNA: TGTGCCAGCAGCCAAGCCACACTAGCTGCCTCGCAGTATTTT
CDR3 protein: CASSQATLAASQYF

CDR3 length: 14
V gene: TRBV19
J gene: TRBJ1-3
clone size: -
D gene: -
CDR3 DNA: TGTGCCAGTAGTATGGGGGTCTCTGGAAACACCATATATTTT
CDR3 protein: CASSMGVSGNTIYF

CDR3 length: 14
V gene: TRBV5-6
J gene: TRBJ2-7
clone size: -
D gene: -
CDR3 DNA: TGTGCCAGCAGCTTACGCAGGGACCCCTACGAGCAGTACTTC
CDR3 protein: CASSLRRDPYEQYF

CDR3 length: 13
V gene: TRBV5-6
J gene: TRBJ2-7
clone size: -
D gene: -
CDR3 DNA: TGTGCCAGCAGCTCGGCAGGAGGCTACGAGCAGTACTTC
CDR3 protein: CASSSAGGYEQYF

CDR3 length: 11
V gene: TRBV30
J gene: TRBJ2-2
clone size: -
D gene: -
CDR3 DNA: TGTGCCTGGGTTGGGGCCGGGGAGCTGTTTTTT
CDR3 protein: CAWVGAGELFF

CDR3 length: 16
V gene: TRBV7-9
J gene: TRBJ2-7
clone size: -
D gene: TRBD2
CDR3 DNA: TGTGCCAGCAGCGAGTCTACTAGCGGGAGCCGCAGTGAGCAGTACTTC
CDR3 protein: CASSESTSGSRSEQYF

CDR3 length: 13
V gene: TRBV10-3
J gene: TRBJ1-4
clone size: -
D gene: -
CDR3 DNA: TGTGCCATCCGGGGGGGGCTTGAGGAAAAACTGTTTTTT
CDR3 protein: CAIRGGLEEKLFF

CDR3 length: 14
V gene: TRBV5-4
J gene: TRBJ2-2
clone size: -
D gene: -
CDR3 DNA: TGTGCCAGCAGCCCCCCGGCTAGCACTGGGGAGCTGTTTTTT
CDR3 protein: CASSPPASTGELFF

CDR3 length: 15
V gene: TRBV9
J gene: TRBJ2-1
clone size: -
D gene: -
CDR3 DNA: TGTGCCAGCAGCGTAGCGGGGCAATCCTACAATGAGCAGTTCTTC
CDR3 protein: CASSVAGQSYNEQFF

CDR3 length: 15
V gene: TRBV6-1
J gene: TRBJ2-4
clone size: few
D gene: TRBD1
CDR3 DNA: TGTGCCAGCAGCCTGGGACAGTTAATGGAAAACATTCAGTACTTC
CDR3 protein: CASSLGQLMENIQYF

CDR3 length: 15
V gene: TRBV11-2
J gene: TRBJ2-3
clone size: -
D gene: TRBD2
CDR3 DNA: TGTGCCAGCAGCCTTCGGGGGGGGAGCACAGATACGCAGTATTTT
CDR3 protein: CASSLRGGSTDTQYF

CDR3 length: 14
V gene: TRBV9
J gene: TRBJ1-2
clone size: -
D gene: -
CDR3 DNA: TGTGCCAGCAGCGCCGAGGTTCCCGGTAGTGGCTACACCTTC
CDR3 protein: CASSAEVPGSGYTF

CDR3 length: 15
V gene: TRBV6-5
J gene: TRBJ1-1
clone size: -
D gene: -
CDR3 DNA: TGTGCCAGCAGTTTAGGGCGGCGCTTGAACACTGAAGCTTTCTTT
CDR3 protein: CASSLGRRLNTEAFF

CDR3 length: 14
V gene: TRBV19
J gene: TRBJ2-7
clone size: once
D gene: -
CDR3 DNA: TGTGCCAGTAGTATAATCGGGGCCGACGACGAGCAGTACTTC
CDR3 protein: CASSIIGADDEQYF

CDR3 length: 14
V gene: TRBV30
J gene: TRBJ1-5
clone size: -
D gene: TRBD1
CDR3 DNA: TGTGCCTGGAGTGCGGGACAGGGGATCCAGCCCCAGCATTTT
CDR3 protein: CAWSAGQGIQPQHF

CDR3 length: 16
V gene: TRBV5-1
J gene: TRBJ1-4
clone size: -
D gene: TRBD1
CDR3 DNA: TGCGCCAGCAGCAGAGGACAGGGGAGTGTTAATGAAAAACTGTTTTTT
CDR3 protein: CASSRGQGSVNEKLFF

CDR3 length: 12
V gene: TRBV6-1
J gene: TRBJ2-7
clone size: -
D gene: -
CDR3 DNA: TGTGCCAGCAGGCGGGGTAAGGACGAGCAGTACTTC
CDR3 protein: CASRRGKDEQYF

CDR3 length: 13
V gene: TRBV7-9
J gene: TRBJ2-7
clone size: -
D gene: -
CDR3 DNA: TGTGCCAGCAGCTTAGCGGGGGCCTACGAGCAGTACTTC
CDR3 protein: CASSLAGAYEQYF

CDR3 length: 15
V gene: TRBV29-1
J gene: TRBJ2-1
clone size: -
D gene: TRBD1
CDR3 DNA: TGCAGCGCCTTGACAGGGGTCCGCTCCTACAATGAGCAGTTCTTC
CDR3 protein: CSALTGVRSYNEQFF

CDR3 length: 17
V gene: TRBV28
J gene: TRBJ1-3
clone size: once
D gene: TRBD1
CDR3 DNA: TGTGCCAGCAGTTCGACTAGGACAGGGGAGGCGAGAAACACCATATATTTT
CDR3 protein: CASSSTRTGEARNTIYF

CDR3 length: 18
V gene: TRBV2
J gene: TRBJ1-5
clone size: -
D gene: TRBD1
CDR3 DNA: TGTGCCAGCAGTGAAAGATGGACAGGGGGGGTGAGTGATCAGCCCCAGCATTTT
CDR3 protein: CASSERWTGGVSDQPQHF

CDR3 length: 14
V gene: TRBV9
J gene: TRBJ2-7
clone size: -
D gene: -
CDR3 DNA: TGTGCCAGCAGCCCCCAGTCCTTCTCCTACGAGCAGTACTTC
CDR3 protein: CASSPQSFSYEQYF

CDR3 length: 11
V gene: TRBV6-6
J gene: TRBJ2-1
clone size: -
D gene: -
CDR3 DNA: TGTGCCAGCAGAGTAGACGATGAGCAGTTCTTC
CDR3 protein: CASRVDDEQFF

CDR3 length: 16
V gene: TRBV11-2
J gene: TRBJ2-3
clone size: once
D gene: -
CDR3 DNA: TGTGCCAGCAGCTTACTTGGGGGTACGGGCACAGATACGCAGTATTTT
CDR3 protein: CASSLLGGTGTDTQYF

CDR3 length: 16
V gene: TRBV28
J gene: TRBJ2-1
clone size: -
D gene: TRBD1
CDR3 DNA: TGTGCCAGCACCCCGTCGCTCGGACAGGGGGAGAATGAGCAGTTCTTC
CDR3 protein: CASTPSLGQGENEQFF

CDR3 length: 15
V gene: TRBV28
J gene: TRBJ2-7
clone size: once
D gene: TRBD1
CDR3 DNA: TGTGCCAGCAGTTTACCTGGACAGGGGACGTACGAGCAGTACTTC
CDR3 protein: CASSLPGQGTYEQYF

CDR3 length: 15
V gene: TRBV7-9
J gene: TRBJ1-6
clone size: -
D gene: -
CDR3 DNA: TGTGCCAGCAGCTTAGGGGCACTCGAGCATTCACCCCTCCACTTT
CDR3 protein: CASSLGALEHSPLHF

CDR3 length: 15
V gene: TRBV2
J gene: TRBJ1-6
clone size: -
D gene: -
CDR3 DNA: TGTGCCAGCAGTGAACTGGGAAGTGGCAATTCACCCCTCCACTTT
CDR3 protein: CASSELGSGNSPLHF

CDR3 length: 13
V gene: TRBV5-1
J gene: TRBJ1-1
clone size: -
D gene: -
CDR3 DNA: TGCGCCAGCAGCTTGGGGGGAAACACTGAAGCTTTCTTT
CDR3 protein: CASSLGGNTEAFF

CDR3 length: 16
V gene: TRBV5-1
J gene: TRBJ2-5
clone size: once
D gene: TRBD2
CDR3 DNA: TGCGCCAGCAGCTTGGATAATAGCGGGGCTCAAGAGACCCAGTACTTC
CDR3 protein: CASSLDNSGAQETQYF

CDR3 length: 17
V gene: TRBV30
J gene: TRBJ2-1
clone size: -
D gene: TRBD2
CDR3 DNA: TGTGCCTGGAGTAGGGCAAGGACTAGCGGGCAATACAATGAGCAGTTCTTC
CDR3 protein: CAWSRARTSGQYNEQFF

CDR3 length: 14
V gene: TRBV11-2
J gene: TRBJ2-7
clone size: -
D gene: -
CDR3 DNA: TGTGCCAGCAGCGCCCTCACAGGGAACTACGAGCAGTACTTC
CDR3 protein: CASSALTGNYEQYF